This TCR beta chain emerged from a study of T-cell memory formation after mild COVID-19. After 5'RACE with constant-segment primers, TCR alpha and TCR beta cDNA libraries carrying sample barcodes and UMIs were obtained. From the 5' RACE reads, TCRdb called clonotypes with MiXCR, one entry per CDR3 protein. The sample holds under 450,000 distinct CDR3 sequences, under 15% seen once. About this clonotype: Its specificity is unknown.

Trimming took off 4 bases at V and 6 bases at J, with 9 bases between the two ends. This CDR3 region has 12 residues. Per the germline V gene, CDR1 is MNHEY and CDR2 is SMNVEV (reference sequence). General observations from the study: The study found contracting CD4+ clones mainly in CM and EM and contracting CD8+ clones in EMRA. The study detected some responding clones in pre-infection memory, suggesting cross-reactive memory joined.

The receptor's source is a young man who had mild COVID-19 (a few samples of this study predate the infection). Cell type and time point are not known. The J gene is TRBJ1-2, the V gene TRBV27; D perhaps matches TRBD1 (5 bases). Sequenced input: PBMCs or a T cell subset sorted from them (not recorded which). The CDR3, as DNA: TGTGCCAGCAGTTCTAGGGGTGATGGCTACACCTTC. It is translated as CASSSRGDGYTF.